This T cell receptor (beta chain) is drawn from a study of glioma-infiltrating T cells after dendritic cell vaccination (dated by TCRdb to 2016 to 2017). Looking at the study overall: The cohort included roughly 15 glioblastoma patients drawn from Phase I and II dendritic cell vaccination trials, of whom 9 were newly diagnosed and 6 had recurrent disease. Autologous tumor lysate-pulsed dendritic cell vaccination was administered to the patients between the early 2000s and the early 2010s. The vaccine was prepared from monocyte-derived dendritic cells that were cultured for roughly seven days with IL-4 and GM-CSF and then pulsed overnight with autologous tumor lysate. Each patient got three intradermal injections of the dendritic cell vaccine, spaced at biweekly intervals, in the arm below the axilla. In glioblastoma patients vaccinated with dendritic cells, deep sequencing of TCR beta CDR3 regions served to measure the amount of tumor-infiltrating lymphocytes and to compare repertoires between tumor and blood. TCR sequencing metrics, including TIL content and tumor-blood repertoire overlap, were correlated with survival after dendritic cell vaccination.

The CDR3 covers 14 residues, taking in both the cysteine and the phenylalanine. The DNA shown is the 42-base CDR3, in frame from base 1. V loses 5 bases, J loses 6 bases, and the germline ends lie 16 bases apart. CDR1 and CDR2 are drawn from the germline V gene: SNHLY, FYNNEI. The immunoSEQ assay amplified TCRB CDR3 regions from 1.5 to 2.5 micrograms of genomic DNA, or from all available DNA when less than that amount was available. The multiplex PCR relied on 60 forward primers for TCR V beta segments and 13 reverse primers for J beta segments. Synthetic control templates were spiked into each sample at limiting dilution to estimate reads per starting template. Sequencing produced 87 bp reads on the Illumina HiSeq System. The authors' pipeline ran thus. PCR and sequencing errors were removed by a nearest neighbor algorithm that merged closely related sequences. TCR overlap was measured as the percentage of unique tumor TCR beta sequences that were also present in the peripheral blood of the same patient. In its TCRdb copy, this immuneACCESS table keeps in-frame sequences only and misses some clones. Where compared with another copy, unresolved V genes explain less than half of these, and the others have no known cause. The DNA was the basis for D and trimming; V, J and clone size are from that table. Counted in this sample were about 65,000 clones; roughly nine tenths of them appeared once. The ten largest clones take up around a tenth of the sample.

Concerning this clone itself: The antigen it recognizes is unknown. Base qualities are missing; no much larger clone stands one base away.

The time point label of this sample denotes: after dendritic cell vaccination, including at tumor progression/relapse. Patients were selected for having adequate residual fresh-frozen tumor tissue and more than two years of available survival data. None of the glioblastoma patients carried an isocitrate dehydrogenase mutation, although molecular status otherwise varied. PBMC were collected before vaccination, two weeks after the third vaccination, and at tumor progression if tumor progression occurred. The Qiagen DNeasy Blood extraction Kit was used to extract genomic DNA. Overall study outcomes, separate from this receptor: The cohort was small and heterogeneous, few patients had complete blood and tumor sets, and even fewer had initial-recurrent tumor pairs. After dendritic cell vaccination, a higher estimated pretreatment TIL content predicted longer time to progression and longer overall survival. No direct relationship between TCR clonality and survival was found, suggesting that a diverse polyclonal response may matter. The response model built on TCR overlap across three groups was characterized as speculative, with prospective validation still needed.

Sequences were derived from blood, sampled after dendritic cell vaccination. The sequence links TRBV2 to TRBJ1-2, with a weak D call of TRBD1 (6 bases match). The receptor comes from a human donor with glioblastoma. The CDR3 region: CASSPNVGGDGYTF. The nucleotides read TGTGCCAGCAGTCCCAATGTTGGGGGCGATGGCTACACCTTC.